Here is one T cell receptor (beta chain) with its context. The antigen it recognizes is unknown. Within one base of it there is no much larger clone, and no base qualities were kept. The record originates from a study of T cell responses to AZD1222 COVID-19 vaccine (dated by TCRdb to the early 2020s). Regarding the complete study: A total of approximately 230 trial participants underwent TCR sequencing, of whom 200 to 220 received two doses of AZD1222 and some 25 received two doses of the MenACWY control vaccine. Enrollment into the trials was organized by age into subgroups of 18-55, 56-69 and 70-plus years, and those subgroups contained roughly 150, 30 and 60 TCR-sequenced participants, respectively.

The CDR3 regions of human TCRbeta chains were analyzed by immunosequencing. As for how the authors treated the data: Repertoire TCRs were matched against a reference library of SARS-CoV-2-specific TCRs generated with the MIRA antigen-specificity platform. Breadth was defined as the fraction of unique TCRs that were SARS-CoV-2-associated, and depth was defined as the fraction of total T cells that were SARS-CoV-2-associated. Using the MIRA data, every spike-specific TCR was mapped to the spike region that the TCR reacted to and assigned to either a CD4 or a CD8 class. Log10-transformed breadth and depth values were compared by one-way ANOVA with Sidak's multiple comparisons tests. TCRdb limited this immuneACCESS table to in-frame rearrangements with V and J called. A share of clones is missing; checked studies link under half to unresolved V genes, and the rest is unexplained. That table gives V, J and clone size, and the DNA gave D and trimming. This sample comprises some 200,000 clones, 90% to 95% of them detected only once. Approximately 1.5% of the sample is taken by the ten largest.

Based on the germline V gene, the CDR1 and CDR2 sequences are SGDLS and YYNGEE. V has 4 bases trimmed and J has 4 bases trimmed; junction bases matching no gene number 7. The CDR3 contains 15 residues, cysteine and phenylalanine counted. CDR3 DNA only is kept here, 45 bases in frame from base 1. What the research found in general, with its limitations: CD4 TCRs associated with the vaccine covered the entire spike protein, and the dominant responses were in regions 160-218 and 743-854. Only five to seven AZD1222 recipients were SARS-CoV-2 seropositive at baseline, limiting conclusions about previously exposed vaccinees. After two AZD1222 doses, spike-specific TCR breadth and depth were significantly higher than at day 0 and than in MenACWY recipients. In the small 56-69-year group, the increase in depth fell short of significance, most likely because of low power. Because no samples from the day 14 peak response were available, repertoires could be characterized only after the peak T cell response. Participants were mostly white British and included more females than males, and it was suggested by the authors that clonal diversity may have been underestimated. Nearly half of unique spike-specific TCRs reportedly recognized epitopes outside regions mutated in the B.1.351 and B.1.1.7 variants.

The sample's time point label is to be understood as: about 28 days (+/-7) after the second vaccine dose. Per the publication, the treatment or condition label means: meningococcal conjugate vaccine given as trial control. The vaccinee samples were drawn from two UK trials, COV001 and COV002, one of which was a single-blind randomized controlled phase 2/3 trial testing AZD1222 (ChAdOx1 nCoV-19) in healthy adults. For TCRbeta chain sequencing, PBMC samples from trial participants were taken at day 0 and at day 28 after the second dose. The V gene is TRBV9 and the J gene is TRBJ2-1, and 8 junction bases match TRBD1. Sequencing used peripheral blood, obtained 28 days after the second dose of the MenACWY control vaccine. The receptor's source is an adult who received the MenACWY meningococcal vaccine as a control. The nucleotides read TGTGCCAGCAGCCCTTGGACAGGGAATTACAATGAGCAGTTCTTC. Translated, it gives CASSPWTGNYNEQFF.